Below, 8 T cell receptor beta chains from the same sample are listed, as sequenced in a study of cytomegalovirus exposure and HLA in healthy donors. The study ran its PCR with 60 Vbeta and 13 Jbeta primers. Profiling relied on immunoSEQ multiplex PCR, and the TCRdb table lists in-frame clones only, not all of them. The sample includes 100,000 to 150,000 clones, 65% to 90% of them seen just once. Material: PBMCs. The source is a woman under 30 in good health and CMV-seropositive.

This chain uses TRBV11-1 with TRBJ2-3, with D possibly matching TRBD2 (5 bases). CDR3 length: 16 residues. Trimming took 5 bases from V and 0 from J, leaving 15 bases between them. CDR1 is SGHAT and CDR2 is FQDESV in the germline V gene (reference sequence). CDR3 protein: CASSLRAGTSTDTQYF. DNA for the CDR3: TGTGCCAGCAGCCTGAGGGCGGGTACTAGCACAGATACGCAGTATTTT.

The count of this clone is one. The chain has TRBV27 and TRBJ1-1; 8 bases line up with TRBD1. The CDR3 is made up of 17 amino acids. Per the germline V gene, CDR1 is MNHEY and CDR2 is SMNVEV (reference sequence). J lost 1 base, V lost 2 bases, and 9 bases had no gene match. The CDR3 DNA follows: TGTGCCAGCAGTTTACCCCGGCAGGGGGCTTGGAACACTGAAGCTTTCTTT. Protein: CASSLPRQGAWNTEAFF.

The chain has TRBV29-1 and TRBJ2-7; 10 bases are a match to TRBD2. The CDR3 runs 17 residues. V was pared by 4 bases and J by 4 bases, with 16 bases of the junction left unmatched. Germline loops: CDR1 SQVTM, CDR2 ANQGSEA. The DNA for the CDR3 is TGCAGCGTTGCGGGCAGGGAGAGCGGGGGGGCCGTATACGAGCAGTACTTC. Translating gives CSVAGRESGGAVYEQYF.

The rearrangement links TRBV7-2 to TRBJ2-1; 11 bases fit TRBD2. J lost 9 bases, V lost 5 bases, and 12 bases had no gene match. This CDR3 has 16 residues. Germline V CDR1 and CDR2: SGHTA, FQGNSA. CDR3 protein: CASSPRGSGGASEQFF. The CDR3 region has the DNA TGTGCCAGCAGCCCAAGAGGTAGCGGGGGGGCAAGTGAGCAGTTCTTC.

This chain joins TRBV10-3 and TRBJ2-7, with 7 bases identical to TRBD2. V lost 4 bases, J lost 6 bases, and 0 bases stayed unmatched. The germline V gene has CDR1 ENHRY and CDR2 SYGVKD. This CDR3 region has 11 residues. The CDR3 DNA sequence: TGTGCCATCAGTGCGGGGGGCGAGCAGTACTTC. This encodes CAISAGGEQYF.

This chain joins TRBV7-3 and TRBJ1-3; TRBD1 is a possible D gene (5 bases). This CDR3 has 15 residues. Germline CDR1 and CDR2: SGHTA and FQGTGA. Trimming removed 5 bases from V and 4 bases from J, with 15 bases in between. The CDR3 region is CASSRGKGQGNTIYF. The CDR3 bases are TGTGCCAGCAGCCGAGGTAAGGGGCAGGGAAACACCATATATTTT. Variable domain in full (rest from reference TRBV7-3 and TRBJ1-3): GAGVSQTPSNKVTEKGKYVELRCDPISGHTALYWYRQSLGQGPEFLIYFQGTGAADDSGLPNDRFFAVRPEGSVSTLKIQRTERGDSAVYLCASSRGKGQGNTIYFGEGSWLTVV.

The chain is built from TRBV6-1 and TRBJ2-5; 9 nucleotides align to TRBD2. The CDR3 consists of 17 residues. Germline-derived CDR1 and CDR2 are MNHNS and SASEGT. The trim removed 4 bases at V and 4 bases at J, leaving 13 bases unmatched. The CDR3 region is CASSGVGSGGPVETQYF. The DNA of the CDR3 is TGTGCCAGCAGTGGTGTGGGGAGCGGGGGGCCAGTAGAGACCCAGTACTTC.

The chain is built from TRBV6-7 and TRBJ2-3; 8 nucleotides agree with TRBD2. TRBV6-7 has ORF status, its function being uncertain. The V segment lost 5 bases and the J segment 4 bases; nucleotides outside the gene matches: 8. CDR3 length: 15 residues. CDR3: CASSPPGGPADTQYF. The CDR3 DNA reads TGTGCCAGCAGTCCCCCGGGGGGGCCGGCAGATACGCAGTATTTT.